Here is one T cell receptor beta chain with its context. Time point defined: patch test 1, 2 weeks after DPC sensitization. Treatment indicated: therapeutic diphenylcyclopropenone sensitization with weekly scalp DPC. Unfractionated whole blood served as the source for total RNA extraction. The library tagged each cDNA molecule with unique molecular identifiers. TCRdb used MiXCR to reprocess the RACE reads, holding one entry per CDR3 protein. In the table there are about 57,000 distinct CDR3 sequences, over 7.5% of which are singletons. The CDR3 loop spans 15 amino acids. CDR1 is SGHNT, CDR2 YENEEA, per germline. Trimming cost V 3 bases and J 1 base; bases outside gene matches: 6. The sample originates from a study of human T cells and chemical hapten exposure.

The chain uses TRBV11-3 and TRBJ2-7; 7 nucleotides agree with TRBD1. The clonotype was recovered from a woman aged 35 to 49 with alopecia areata. Some clones in this sample may be carry-over from other donors' samples. The source was whole blood, collected in connection with sensitization to the hapten diphenylcyclopropenone (DPC). The CDR3: CASSFRSGQSYEQYF. DNA for the CDR3: TGTGCCAGCAGCTTTAGATCGGGACAGTCCTACGAGCAGTACTTC.